This entry features one T cell receptor (beta chain) sequence. This clone is a singleton in its sample. No antigen is known for it. Base qualities are missing; no much larger clone stands one base away. Per the germline V gene, SNHLY is the CDR1 and FYNNEI is the CDR2. From its cysteine to its phenylalanine, the CDR3 spans 15 amino acids. Of the read, only the CDR3 DNA is kept; its 45 bases are in frame from base 1. The junction shows trimming of 9 bases on V and 0 bases on J, and the gene matches do not reach 5 bases of it. This sample was taken from a study of cytomegalovirus exposure and HLA in healthy donors (dated by TCRdb to between 2016 and 2019). Background for the entire study: According to an earlier analysis of 587 of the donors, some 180 million T cells yielded 90 million to 130 million unique TCR beta sequences and around 300 Gb of sequence data. Roughly 5 DR-DQ haplotypes were handled as single units for association and clustering, since linkage in the cohort was strong. Of the 300 to 400 genotyped donors, about 80% fell in the genetic ancestry cluster associated with self-reported Caucasian donors. Alongside the repertoire data, information on donor age, sex, ethnicity and CMV serostatus was compiled. HLA typing covered class I and class II loci at four-digit resolution. In a later analysis, previously published TCR beta repertoires from 550 to 750 donors were re-analyzed and high-resolution HLA genotyping was added so that TCR occurrence patterns could be studied. Every discovery cohort repertoire had been produced on one sequencing platform. In a later genetic analysis, genome-wide SNP genotypes for about 65% of the roughly 670 donors were used, and that subset was treated as a discovery cohort. Along with the approximately 600-subject first cohort, a separate validation cohort of approximately 110 different subjects was used. The study aimed to test whether signatures of past pathogen exposure could be identified by cataloging public T cell receptors. Using immunosequencing, the study profiled T cell repertoires from around 680 subjects and related those repertoires to cytomegalovirus serostatus. Rather than using new phenotypic data, the later analysis identified candidate immune exposures from TCR beta sequences and from how often those sequences occurred across donors. Across under 500 genotyped donors of the cohort, an average of approximately 200,000 unique TCR beta nucleotide sequences per donor were sequenced, and around 20% of those sequences were non-productive. About 280 gigabases of sequencing data and around 85 million unique TCR sequences made up an early release that covered 500 to 650 HLA-typed donors. An earlier analysis of approximately 640 of the donors applied high-throughput TCR beta sequencing to assess whether each TCR beta V gene segment acted as functional or pseudogenic. To predict cytomegalovirus infection status, the study brought together high-throughput TCR immunosequencing, statistical association of individual TCRs with disease status, and machine learning. The number of donors typed differed by locus, with about 629-640 for A, B, C, DRB1 and DQB1, roughly 520 for DQA1, over 600 for DPA1, and some 450 for DPB1. Paper-wide results and their limitations: In a later genetic analysis, a missense DCLRE1C variant was associated with V-gene and J-gene trimming of TCR beta chains, and the association was replicated in an independent cohort. Sequencing depth was assumed to be roughly uniform across donors in the presence/absence analyses, though that assumption may not hold. The earlier analysis of about 600 of the donors excluded 15 to 20 rarely observed V segments, including chromosome 9 orphons, because counts were too low. Linkage disequilibrium might explain the correlated functional status among segregating V segments, but an unknown experimental factor could not be excluded. Because the 87-base-pair reads could not distinguish some IMGT-functional V segments, including TRBV6-2 and TRBV6-3, those segments were excluded. In a later analysis, HLA-associated TCR beta chains were found to be more clonally expanded and to have lower generation probabilities than equally common non-associated chains. The only immune exposure information available for the cohort was CMV serostatus. A cluster of highly shared sequence variants was judged likely to represent a technical artifact of the sequencing pipeline. In vitro tests confirmed that a few of the cytomegalovirus-associated TCR beta chains recognize cytomegalovirus antigens. The authors suggested that the approach could potentially be extended to other disease states and immunological phenotypes. Most TCR sequences were observed very rarely across donors, whereas some public TCRs were present in many individuals. A later analysis reported that several top co-occurrence clusters appeared linked to parvovirus B19, influenza, CMV and Epstein-Barr virus. When HLA alleles, especially DR and DQ, strongly co-occurred, attributing TCR associations to individual alleles was difficult. A further reported finding was that TCR beta sequences accurately predicted the HLA-A and HLA-B alleles for most subjects in the first cohort. A later analysis found that TCR association rates varied across HLA loci, with DRB1 alleles showing the most associated TCRs and HLA-C alleles the fewest. In a later analysis, most CMV-associated TCR beta chains were found to appear HLA-restricted, with HLA associations seemingly driven largely by CMV exposure. According to a later genetic analysis, donors in an Asian-associated ancestry cluster had fewer N-insertions in productive TCRs than the roughly 700-donor mean. In this cohort, only TCR beta chains were sequenced, and detectable features were limited by the absence of alpha or paired-chain data. In an earlier analysis of 587 of the donors, most TCR beta V segments appeared in productive rearrangements about 87% or about 30% of the time, broadly matching IMGT annotations. The classifier was reported to diagnose cytomegalovirus status with high specificity and sensitivity in both the original cohort and the validation cohort. In the study, some 160 TCR beta chains were listed as associated with cytomegalovirus. A later analysis associated 16,951 TCR beta sequences with specific HLA alleles at a false discovery rate of 0.05. Because HLA typing was missing for some donors at each locus, association tests included only the typed subset.

In total, approximately 700 healthy bone marrow donors made up the cohort. All cohort members were sampled while nominally healthy, although unrecorded immune exposures were likely present. The donor tested CMV seropositive, placing the donor among the 250 to 300 seropositive members of the cohort. A peripheral blood sample was provided by each donor, and peripheral blood mononuclear cells were used for TCR beta sequencing. The Qiagen DNeasy Blood Extraction Kit was used to extract genomic DNA from the blood cell samples. Receptors were amplified or captured by the immunoSEQ multiplex PCR assay. For the multiplex PCR, a mixture combining 60 forward primers for TCR Vbeta segments and 13 reverse primers for TCR Jbeta segments was used. A multiplex PCR assay on genomic DNA amplified the CDR3 region of rearranged TCR beta genes. The Illumina HiSeq System was used to sequence the amplified TCR beta libraries as 87-base-pair reads. The study's processing was this. A later analysis tallied around 80 million unique TCR beta chains across the 640 or so repertoires, and about 12 million of those chains were shared by two or more donors. To remove PCR and sequencing errors, raw reads were error-corrected and collapsed into unique sequences using a nearest-neighbor algorithm that merged closely related sequences. To assign V, D and J gene segments, CDR3 sequences were aligned to IMGT reference sequences. For a sequence to be retained, at least a six-nucleotide match to both a V gene segment and a J gene segment was required. Rearrangements were called productive when the CDR3 lacked stop codons and stayed in frame with V and J; all others were non-productive. CDR3 was defined by IMGT convention, running from the second conserved V-encoded cysteine to the conserved J-encoded phenylalanine. Sequences without an unambiguous match to a single V gene segment were excluded from the earlier analysis of a few hundred of the donors. An earlier analysis of fewer than 750 of the donors called V segments functional above 56.7% productive rearrangements and segregating when the between-donor standard deviation exceeded 5%. A statistical classification framework was built to diagnose cytomegalovirus status from the catalog of TCR beta chain sequences. A later analysis assigned V and J genes by comparing TCR nucleotide sequences with IMGT/GENE-DB human TR gene sequences. Using the TCRdist pipeline, a later analysis assigned CDR3 sequences along with most-parsimonious VDJ recombination scenarios. In a later analysis, every TCR beta chain was defined by the combination of its CDR3 amino acid sequence and its V-gene family, and reads without a unique V-gene family were dropped. A later analysis removed roughly 590 highly shared, low-generation-probability nucleotide sequences to deal with suspected cross-contamination and a sequencing artifact. In a later analysis, a clonal expansion index for each public chain was calculated from normalized within-repertoire ranks of inferred template counts. In a later analysis, generation probabilities were computed using a VDJ recombination model fitted to out-of-frame rearrangements, and the results were checked against IGoR. A later analysis scored TCR-TCR, TCR-HLA and TCR-CMV co-occurrence with hypergeometric tests, applying a repertoire-size bias correction to TCR pairs. In a later analysis, false discovery rates were estimated by permuting HLA or CMV assignments 20 times. In a later analysis, co-occurring TCRs were grouped using DBSCAN, and TCRdist sequence similarity was added for clustering within HLA-allele-positive subsets. Repertoires with fewer than 30,000 or more than 120,000 public chains, plus five repertoires with anomalous nucleotide sharing, were excluded from co-occurrence clustering. Here the immuneACCESS table is served through TCRdb, limited to in-frame sequences with V and J called. Missing clones are a known gap in these copies; in checked studies unresolved V genes cover under half, and the rest lacks a known reason. V, J and clone size reflect that table, while D and trimming were determined from the DNA. The sample data list 100,000 to 150,000 clones, and about three quarters of these were observed just once. Roughly 3% of the sample is taken by the ten largest.

Sequenced sample: PBMCs. This TCR was sampled from a woman between 55 and 75 years old in good health and CMV-seropositive. The V and J genes are TRBV2 and TRBJ2-2; TRBD1 fits 9 bases in the junction. The sequenced DNA is TGTGCCAGGACAGGGGGAACTCCGAACACCGGGGAGCTGTTTTTT. Translated, it gives CARTGGTPNTGELFF.